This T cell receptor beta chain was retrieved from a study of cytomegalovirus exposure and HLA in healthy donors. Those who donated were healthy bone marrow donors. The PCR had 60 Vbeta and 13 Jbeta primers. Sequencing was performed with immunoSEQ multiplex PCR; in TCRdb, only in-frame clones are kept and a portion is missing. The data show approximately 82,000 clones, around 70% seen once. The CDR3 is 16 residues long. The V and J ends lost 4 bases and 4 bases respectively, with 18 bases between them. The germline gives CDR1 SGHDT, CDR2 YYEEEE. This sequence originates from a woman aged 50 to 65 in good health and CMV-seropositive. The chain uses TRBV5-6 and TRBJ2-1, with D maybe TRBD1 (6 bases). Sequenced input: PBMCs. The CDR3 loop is CASSHWGRVLYNEQFF. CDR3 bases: TGTGCCAGCAGCCACTGGGGGCGGGTCCTTTACAATGAGCAGTTCTTC.